The 13 T cell receptor beta chains in this list originate from one sample, sequenced in a study of CD8+ T cells in alopecia areata. cDNA serving as the sequencing template came from extracted, reverse transcribed RNA. The assay was immunoSEQ multiplex PCR, and TCRdb's table has in-frame clones only and misses some. The table has 150,000 to 200,000 clones, about three fifths seen once. Treatment indicated: oral pan-JAK inhibitor, 5-10 mg twice daily. The sequences come from CD4+ T cells sorted from blood, collected at week 24, from a patient treated with tofacitinib. These receptors originate from a human donor with alopecia areata.

This clone was recorded only once. This chain links TRBV29-1 with TRBJ2-7; 8 nucleotides match TRBD1. J lost 1 base, V lost 2 bases, and 7 bases had no gene match. Germline CDR1 SQVTM, CDR2 ANQGSEA. CDR3 length equals 15 residues. CDR3 in DNA: TGCAGCGTTGAAAGCGTCGGACAGGGTTCCTACGAGCAGTACTTC. Its protein is CSVESVGQGSYEQYF.

CDR3: CASSSPGNYGYTF. Here the CDR3 DNA reads TGTGCCAGCAGCTCTCCAGGGAACTATGGCTACACCTTC. This rearrangement joins TRBV7-2 to TRBJ1-2; a possible D gene is TRBD1 (5 bases). V was pared by 4 bases and J by 2 bases, with 8 bases between. Germline-derived CDR1 and CDR2 are SGHTA and FQGNSA. This CDR3 contains 13 residues.

This clone was counted only a few times. The chain links TRBV30 to TRBJ1-3, with no clear D. CDR1 and CDR2 (germline): GTSNPN, SVGIG (reference sequence). This CDR3 region has 11 residues. The V end lost 2 bases, the J end lost 8 bases, and 7 bases lay between the germline ends. CDR3 in amino acids: CAWSFKDTIYF. DNA of the CDR3: TGTGCCTGGAGTTTCAAGGACACCATATATTTT. Full variable domain (rest looked up from reference TRBV30 and TRBJ1-3): SQTIHQWPATLVQPVGSPLSLECTVEGTSNPNLYWYRQAAGRGLQLLFYSVGIGQISSEVPQNLSASRPQDRQFILSSKKLLLSDSGFYLCAWSFKDTIYFGEGSWLTVV.

The chain links TRBV6-5 to TRBJ2-3; D is unresolved. Between the trimmed V and J ends, which lost 0 bases and 0 bases, there was a span of 7 bases. Germline CDR1 MNHEY, CDR2 SVGAGI. The CDR3 consists of 15 residues. CDR3 sequence reads: CASSYSIKSTDTQYF. The CDR3 bases are TGTGCCAGCAGTTACTCGATTAAAAGCACAGATACGCAGTATTTT.

The sample holds one count of this clone. V gene TRBV25-1 combines with J gene TRBJ1-1; the D gene is possibly TRBD1 (6 bases). Trimming left V 5 bases short and J 7 bases short, with 11 bases between. The germline V gene encodes CDR1 MGHDK and CDR2 SYGVNS. There are 12 residues in the CDR3. The CDR3: CASSRGLGEAFF. In DNA, the CDR3 is TGTGCCAGCAGTCGGGGGCTGGGTGAAGCTTTCTTT.

V is TRBV5-1 and J is TRBJ1-6; D may be TRBD1 (5 bases). V lost 0 bases and J lost 10, with 14 bases in between. The CDR3 totals 15 residues. Germline loops: CDR1 SGHRS, CDR2 YFSETQ. CDR3 nucleotide sequence: TGCGCCAGCAGCTTGGGGGGCCCCTCTGAGTCACCCCTCCACTTT. It is translated as CASSLGGPSESPLHF. Drawing the rest from reference TRBV5-1 and TRBJ1-6, the complete variable domain is KAGVTQTPRYLIKTRGQQVTLSCSPISGHRSVSWYQQTPGQGLQFLFEYFSETQRNKGNFPGRFSGRQFSNSRSEMNVSTLELGDSALYLCASSLGGPSESPLHFGNGTRLTVT.

The count of this clone is one. The rearrangement links TRBV7-6 to TRBJ2-4; the match to TRBD2 covers 8 bases. This CDR3 is 16 amino acids long. V lost 2 bases, J lost 9 bases, and 12 bases stayed unmatched. Germline lookup yields CDR1 SGHVS and CDR2 FNYEAQ. CDR3 region: CASSLSGTRNSGIQYF. CDR3 bases: TGTGCCAGCAGCTTATCCGGGACTAGGAACTCTGGCATTCAGTACTTC.

The CDR3 here is CASSVAEGAAYEQYF. The CDR3 coding sequence is TGTGCCAGCAGCGTAGCTGAGGGGGCCGCCTACGAGCAGTACTTC. The V and J genes are TRBV9 and TRBJ2-7; 7 bases map to TRBD1. This CDR3 has 15 residues. Germline V lookup: CDR1 SGDLS, CDR2 YYNGEE. The trim removed 0 bases at V and 2 bases at J, leaving 5 bases unmatched. Supplemented by reference TRBV9 and TRBJ2-7, the full variable domain reads DSGVTQTPKHLITATGQRVTLRCSPRSGDLSVYWYQQSLDQGLQFLIQYYNGEERAKGNILERFSAQQFPDLHSELNLSSLELGDSALYFCASSVAEGAAYEQYFGPGTRLTVT.

This chain links TRBV7-2 with TRBJ2-7, with D perhaps TRBD2 (5 bases). The germline gives CDR1 SGHTA, CDR2 FQGNSA. The CDR3 extends over 16 amino acids. V was trimmed by 1 base and J by 2 bases, leaving 15 bases between them. The CDR3 reads CASSLGAPSQTYEQYF. The CDR3 coding sequence is TGTGCCAGCAGCTTAGGTGCGCCTAGCCAAACCTACGAGCAGTACTTC.

J is TRBJ1-1 and V is TRBV5-4, with D perhaps TRBD1 (6 bases). The CDR3 totals 12 residues. Germline values: CDR1 SGHNT, CDR2 YYREEE (reference sequence). V was trimmed by 4 bases and J by 9 bases, leaving 13 bases between them. CDR3 protein: CASSRQDSQAFF. CDR3 sequence (DNA): TGTGCCAGCAGCCGTCAGGACAGCCAAGCTTTCTTT.

With respect to this clone: The same CDR3 can be traced to other DNA sequences in this sample. V usage is TRBV5-1 and J usage is TRBJ1-2; D unresolved. This CDR3 is built from 13 residues. The germline V gene encodes CDR1 SGHRS and CDR2 YFSETQ. Deletions cut 0 bases from V and 3 bases from J, with 6 bases between. CDR3 amino acids: CASSLARDYGYTF. CDR3 DNA: TGCGCCAGCAGCTTGGCACGGGACTATGGCTACACCTTC.

This clone appeared a single time. The CDR3, as DNA: TGTGCCAGCACCCCAGGGGGGGCAGCGACCTACGAGCAGTACTTC. Protein: CASTPGGAATYEQYF. This chain joins TRBV9 and TRBJ2-7; D is tentatively TRBD1 or TRBD2 (7 bases each). CDR1 is SGDLS, CDR2 YYNGEE, per germline. The V gene lost 6 bases and the J gene lost 2 bases, with 18 bases spanning the gap. The CDR3 spans 15 residues. The entire variable domain, with the rest obtained from reference TRBV9 and TRBJ2-7, is as follows: DSGVTQTPKHLITATGQRVTLRCSPRSGDLSVYWYQQSLDQGLQFLIQYYNGEERAKGNILERFSAQQFPDLHSELNLSSLELGDSALYFCASTPGGAATYEQYFGPGTRLTVT.

The rearrangement links TRBV10-2 to TRBJ2-1; 11 nucleotides match TRBD2. Germline CDR1 WSHSY, CDR2 SAAADI. V lost 4 bases and J lost 4; bases outside the gene matches: 9. CDR3 length: 17 amino acids. CDR3 in DNA: TGCGCCAGCAGTGCGGTACTAGCGGGGGTGTCGTACAATGAGCAGTTCTTC. Amino acid sequence: CASSAVLAGVSYNEQFF.